The sample holds many counts of the clone carrying this TCR beta chain. Its target is unknown. This CDR3 spans 16 amino acids. Losses at the gene ends were 3 bases for V and 5 bases for J; bases not matched to a gene: 6. Germline values: CDR1 KGHDR, CDR2 SFDVKD. This sample was included in a study of Ad26.COV2.S vaccination and SARS-CoV-2 variants. About the study: The vaccine Ad26.COV2.S was put into the muscle once, or twice with 56 days between.

Sequencing was performed with immunoSEQ multiplex PCR; in TCRdb, only in-frame clones are kept and a portion is missing. Of fewer than 800,000 clones listed, about 90% are singletons. Treatment described: about 20 received Ad26.COV2.S at low or high dose, single or two shots; about 5 received placebo; per-sample allocation not given. It was on day 63 after the first vaccine or placebo injection that samples were taken. Recruitment in Boston yielded a donor of adult age, 18-55 years. General study findings and limits: From the TCR breadth and depth analyses, total T cell responses may have been underestimated.

The chain couples TRBV24-1 to TRBJ2-1, with TRBD1 matching over 10 bases. Material: peripheral blood, obtained in a trial of Ad26.COV2.S vaccine versus placebo. This sequence was found in a person aged 18-65 years who received the Ad26.COV2.S COVID-19 vaccine or a placebo. The CDR3 coding sequence is TGTGCCACCAGTGATGTGCCGGGACAGGGGAACAATGAGCAGTTCTTC. Translated, it gives CATSDVPGQGNNEQFF.